The table lists the clone carrying this TCR beta chain with a few counts. Its antigen is unknown. This entry is derived from a study of T-cell memory formation after mild COVID-19. Overall study: Clusters of TCRs were largely donor specific. Findings and limits, study-wide: Confirmation of SARS-CoV-2 specificity was lacking for second-wave clones peaking day 37. A balance of CD4 and CD8 characterized clones contracting day 15 to 85, whereas later expanders leaned CD4+. Detection of some responders pre-infection suggested pre-existing cross-reactive memory T cells participated.

TCRdb recomputed calls from the 5' RACE reads with MiXCR, one row per CDR3 protein. Among about 350,000 distinct CDR3 sequences listed, roughly an eighth were seen once. The TCR was taken from a man in his late teens or twenties who had mild COVID-19 (a few samples of this study predate the infection). Cell type and time point are not known. Sequenced: PBMCs or a T cell subset sorted from them (not recorded which).

The CDR3 is CASSPGTENQPQHF. The CDR3 DNA reads TGTGCCAGCTCACCCGGGACAGAAAATCAGCCCCAGCATTTT. The chain combines TRBV18 with TRBJ1-5, with 7 bases fitting TRBD1. Losses at the gene ends were 3 bases for V and 4 bases for J; bases not matched to a gene: 3. The length of the CDR3 is 14 residues. From germline, CDR1 is KGHSH and CDR2 LQKENI.